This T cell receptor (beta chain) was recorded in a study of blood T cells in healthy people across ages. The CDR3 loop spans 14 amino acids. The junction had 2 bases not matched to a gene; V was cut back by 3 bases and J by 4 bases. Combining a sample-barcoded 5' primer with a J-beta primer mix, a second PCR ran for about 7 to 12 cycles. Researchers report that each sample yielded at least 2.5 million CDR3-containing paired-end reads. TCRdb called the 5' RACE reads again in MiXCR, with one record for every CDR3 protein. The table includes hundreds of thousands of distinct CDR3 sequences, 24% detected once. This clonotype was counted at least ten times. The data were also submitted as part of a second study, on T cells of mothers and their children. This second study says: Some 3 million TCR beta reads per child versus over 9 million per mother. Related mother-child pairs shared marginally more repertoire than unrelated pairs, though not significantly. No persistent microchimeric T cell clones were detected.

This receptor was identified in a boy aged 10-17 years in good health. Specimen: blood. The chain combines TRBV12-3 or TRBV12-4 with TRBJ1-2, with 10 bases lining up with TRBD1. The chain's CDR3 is CASSLGTGAYGYTF. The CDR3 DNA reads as TGTGCCAGCAGTTTGGGGACAGGGGCCTATGGCTACACCTTC.